The 18 T cell receptor beta chains below all came from one sample that was sequenced in a study of shared clonotypes between healthy human individuals. Profiled with immunoSEQ multiplex PCR; TCRdb holds only in-frame clones, not every one. The sample lists some 1 million clones, under 80% occurring once. Input material: memory CD4+ T cells sorted from blood. Stated subset: CD45RA-negative fraction. These receptors all come from a man aged 18 to 30 in good health.

This chain uses TRBV6-5 with TRBJ2-7; 7 bases align to TRBD2. CDR1 MNHEY and CDR2 SVGAGI come from the germline V gene. The V segment lost 10 bases and the J segment 5 bases; nucleotides outside the gene matches: 8. This CDR3 has 12 residues. Here the CDR3 reads CAIGRERNEQYF. The CDR3 bases are TGTGCCATAGGGCGGGAGAGGAACGAGCAGTACTTC.

V usage is TRBV19 and J usage is TRBJ1-1; D may be TRBD1 (6 bases). V was trimmed by 7 bases and J by 3 bases, leaving 18 bases between them. The germline gives CDR1 LNHDA, CDR2 SQIVND (reference sequence). The CDR3 loop spans 15 amino acids. The CDR3 DNA reads TGTGCCAGTACCACAGGGAGGGGTGTGGACACTGAAGCTTTCTTT. Translating it yields CASTTGRGVDTEAFF.

This chain uses TRBV14 with TRBJ2-2, with 8 bases fitting TRBD2. Germline CDR1 reads SGHDN; CDR2 reads FVKESK. The CDR3 length is 18 residues. With 5 bases clipped from V and 6 bases from J, the junction kept 17 bases outside the gene matches. CDR3 in amino acids: CASSKAGAQGIFAGELFF. For the CDR3, the DNA is TGTGCCAGCAGCAAAGCGGGGGCACAGGGCATTTTCGCCGGGGAGCTGTTTTTT.

V and J are TRBV4-2 and TRBJ2-7, with 11 bases identical to TRBD2. The CDR3 has 18 amino acids. The germline V gene has CDR1 LGHNA and CDR2 YNFKEQ. Trimming at V came to 0 bases and at J to 4 bases, leaving 11 bases not matched to a gene. CDR3 sequence: CASSQEYSLAGGWYEQYF. The CDR3 DNA sequence: TGTGCCAGCAGCCAAGAGTATAGTCTAGCGGGGGGATGGTACGAGCAGTACTTC.

This rearrangement joins TRBV27 to TRBJ2-1, with 11 bases lining up with TRBD2. The CDR3 sequence is 15 residues long. The V and J ends lost 5 bases and 9 bases, in that order; junction bases with no gene match: 9. Germline values: CDR1 MNHEY, CDR2 SMNVEV (reference sequence). The CDR3 sequence: CASSISGGAGPEQFF. The CDR3 region has the DNA TGTGCCAGCAGTATTAGCGGGGGGGCCGGTCCTGAGCAGTTCTTC.

The chain couples TRBV18 to TRBJ1-3; D not certain. The germline V gene has CDR1 KGHSH and CDR2 LQKENI. Deletions cut 4 bases from V and 0 bases from J, with 7 bases between. The CDR3 runs 14 residues. The CDR3 sequence is CASSLPNSGNTIYF. CDR3 coding DNA: TGTGCCAGCTCACTTCCCAACTCTGGAAACACCATATATTTT.

This chain uses TRBV7-9 with TRBJ1-1, with TRBD1 matching over 9 bases. The V and J ends lost 5 bases and 6 bases, in that order; junction bases with no gene match: 10. Germline lookup yields CDR1 SEHNR and CDR2 FQNEAQ (reference sequence). This CDR3 spans 15 amino acids. CDR3: CASSNNRDRAAEAFF. The DNA of the CDR3 is TGTGCCAGCAGCAACAACCGGGACAGGGCGGCTGAAGCTTTCTTT.

As DNA, the CDR3 is TGTGCCAGCAGCTTACAGGGTATCCACTTT. Translation gives CASSLQGIHF. V and J are TRBV11-3 and TRBJ1-6; the D gene is possibly TRBD1 (5 bases). The CDR3 runs to 10 residues. CDR1 is SGHNT, CDR2 YENEEA, per germline. Trimming took 2 bases from V and 17 from J, leaving 7 bases between them.

The V call is TRBV7-8, the J call TRBJ2-5, with unresolved D. The tail of the sequence fits TRBJ2-7 better, so the J call may be wrong. CDR3 length: 12 residues. Germline V lookup: CDR1 SGHVS, CDR2 FQNEAQ. CDR3 region: CASSFSGYEQYF. The DNA of the CDR3 is TGTGCCAGCAGCTTCTCCGGCTACGAGCAGTACTTC.

Remarks on this clone: Additional DNA sequences in this sample encode the identical CDR3. V usage is TRBV7-9 and J usage is TRBJ1-4, with TRBD1 matching over 10 bases. Trimming removed 4 bases from V and 8 bases from J; junction bases left unmatched: 4. This CDR3 comprises 14 residues. CDR1 and CDR2 from the germline V gene are SEHNR and FQNEAQ (reference sequence). As DNA, the CDR3 is TGTGCCAGCAGCTCGGACAGGGGGGGAGAAAAACTGTTTTTT. Protein sequence: CASSSDRGGEKLFF.

With regard to this clone: Other DNA variants within this sample encode the same CDR3. V usage is TRBV5-1 and J usage is TRBJ2-3; no reliable D call. Trimming took off 4 bases at V and 1 base at J, with 7 bases between the two ends. Germline V gives CDR1 SGHRS, CDR2 YFSETQ. This CDR3 region has 13 residues. The chain's CDR3 is CASSAGGTDTQYF. CDR3 nucleotide sequence: TGCGCCAGCAGCGCTGGGGGCACAGATACGCAGTATTTT.

This chain links TRBV18 with TRBJ2-2; TRBD2 might be the D (5 bases). This CDR3 is built from 13 residues. The germline V and J ends were trimmed by 8 bases and 2 bases, with 9 bases remaining between them. The germline V gene has CDR1 KGHSH and CDR2 LQKENI. DNA of the CDR3: TGTGCCAGCCATGGACTCAACACCGGGGAGCTGTTTTTT. Amino acids: CASHGLNTGELFF.

V gene TRBV12-5 combines with J gene TRBJ1-1; the match to TRBD1 covers 7 bases. The germline V gene has CDR1 LGHNT and CDR2 FRNRAP. The V segment lost 3 bases and the J segment 4 bases; nucleotides outside the gene matches: 17. There are 18 residues in the CDR3. The CDR3 DNA follows: TGTGCTAGTGGTTTTATGGCGGGCTCTCTGTCAGGGGGCACTGAAGCTTTCTTT. Translating gives CASGFMAGSLSGGTEAFF.

The chain couples TRBV11-2 to TRBJ1-4; D remains unclear. The CDR3 runs 15 residues. Germline V gene lookup returns CDR1 SGHAT and CDR2 FQNNGV. V was pared by 0 bases and J by 0 bases, with 5 bases between. In DNA form, the CDR3 reads TGTGCCAGCAGCTTAGATACCGCAACTAATGAAAAACTGTTTTTT. Translation: CASSLDTATNEKLFF.

This chain joins TRBV15 and TRBJ1-5; no clear D gene. The CDR3 runs to 16 residues. The V gene's germline CDR1 is LNHNV and CDR2 YYDKDF (reference sequence). V was cut by 0 bases and J by 0 bases, with 9 bases left in between. The CDR3 reads CATSRDYTASNQPQHF. CDR3 DNA sequence: TGTGCCACCAGCAGAGATTATACAGCTAGCAATCAGCCCCAGCATTTT.

V and J are TRBV5-1 and TRBJ2-1, with D possibly matching TRBD1 (5 bases). This CDR3 is 16 amino acids long. With 1 base removed from V and 3 bases from J, the gap between germline ends came to 14 bases. Looked up from germline, CDR1 is SGHRS and CDR2 is YFSETQ. The CDR3 nucleotides are TGCGCCAGCAGCTTGAATTCAGGGCCCTTCTACAATGAGCAGTTCTTC. This codes for CASSLNSGPFYNEQFF.

The rearrangement links TRBV23-1 to TRBJ2-2; 10 positions agree with TRBD2. TRBV23-1 is recorded as an ORF, its role being uncertain. V was pared by 10 bases and J by 4 bases, with 21 bases of the junction left unmatched. The CDR3 contains 19 residues. The CDR3 nucleotides are TGCGCCATTGGTCCCAAGCGGGCTAGCGGGGGATCGGGCACCGGGGAGCTGTTTTTT. Translated: CAIGPKRASGGSGTGELFF.

This sequence joins TRBV30 and TRBJ1-6, with D maybe TRBD1 (5 bases). Germline-derived CDR1 and CDR2 are GTSNPN and SVGIG (reference sequence). CDR3 length: 13 amino acids. V was clipped by 4 bases and J by 9 bases, with 13 bases between them. This CDR3 is CAWTTDMPSPLHF. The CDR3 nucleotides read TGTGCCTGGACGACAGACATGCCTTCACCCCTCCACTTT.